The 20 T cell receptor beta chains listed next were all sequenced from one sample in a study of T cells in localized non-small cell lung cancer. The method was immunoSEQ multiplex PCR; TCRdb's version includes in-frame clones alone and lacks a portion of them. The table lists 35,000 to 40,000 clones, approximately 88% of them singletons. Sequenced material: peripheral blood, taken before any cancer treatment. All receptors come from a woman aged 35-75 years with stage I lung adenocarcinoma.

The CDR3 DNA is TGTGCCAGCAGCTTGGTCGGGATACACGAGCAGTACTTC. Translated, it gives CASSLVGIHEQYF. The V and J genes are TRBV7-2 and TRBJ2-7, with D tentatively TRBD2 (5 bases). The CDR3 has 13 amino acids. Trimming left V 3 bases short and J 5 bases short, with 11 bases between. The germline V gene encodes CDR1 SGHTA and CDR2 FQGNSA. The full variable domain, completed using reference TRBV7-2 and TRBJ2-7, is GAGVSQSPSNKVTEKGKDVELRCDPISGHTALYWYRQSLGQGLEFLIYFQGNSAPDKSGLPSDRFSAERTGGSVSTLTIQRTQQEDSAVYLCASSLVGIHEQYFGPGTRLTVT.

This chain joins TRBV5-8 and TRBJ2-3; TRBD1 matches at 10 bases. The V segment lost 2 bases and the J segment 0 bases; nucleotides outside the gene matches: 3. This CDR3 has 16 amino acids. In germline, CDR1 is SGHTS, CDR2 YDEGEE. Here the CDR3 reads CASSFLTGGSTDTQYF. DNA for the CDR3: TGTGCCAGCAGCTTCTTGACAGGGGGCAGCACAGATACGCAGTATTTT.

By proportion, this clone is medium-sized. The chain carries TRBV27 and TRBJ2-7, with TRBD2 matching 7 bases. Unmatched junction bases numbered 3, after V lost 2 bases and J lost 2 bases. The CDR3 extends over 14 amino acids. Germline V gene sequence: CDR1 MNHEY, CDR2 SMNVEV (reference sequence). The CDR3 nucleotides read TGTGCCAGCAGTTTAGTGGGGGGGACCTACGAGCAGTACTTC. Encoded protein: CASSLVGGTYEQYF.

The genes are TRBV5-1 and TRBJ2-2, with TRBD1 as a possible D gene (5 bases). V lost 2 bases and J lost 2, with 7 bases in between. CDR1 is SGHRS and CDR2 is YFSETQ in the germline V gene. This CDR3 contains 14 residues. CDR3 DNA sequence: TGCGCCAGCAGCTTCGACAGAAACACCGGGGAGCTGTTTTTT. Translated: CASSFDRNTGELFF.

V usage is TRBV28 and J usage is TRBJ2-7; the match to TRBD1 covers 7 bases. V lost 5 bases and J lost 1; bases outside the gene matches: 5. This CDR3 contains 14 residues. Germline loops: CDR1 MDHEN, CDR2 SYDVKM. The CDR3 is CASSLPGQSYEQYF. The CDR3, as DNA: TGTGCCAGCAGTCTGCCGGGACAGTCCTACGAGCAGTACTTC.

The chain employs TRBV12-5 and TRBJ2-2; TRBD1 might be the D (5 bases). V dropped 3 bases and J dropped 4 bases, with 9 bases sitting between them. CDR1 and CDR2 (germline): LGHNT, FRNRAP. This CDR3 comprises 14 residues. The CDR3 DNA is TGTGCTAGTGGTTTATCAGGGCTCACCGGGGAGCTGTTTTTT. Its translation: CASGLSGLTGELFF. Together with reference TRBV12-5 and TRBJ2-2, the CDR3 gives the full variable domain: DARVTQTPRHKVTEMGQEVTMRCQPILGHNTVFWYRQTMMQGLELLAYFRNRAPLDDSGMPKDRFSAEMPDATLATLKIQPSEPRDSAVYFCASGLSGLTGELFFGEGSRLTVL.

V is TRBV13 and J is TRBJ2-7; 9 bases agree with TRBD1. The germline gives CDR1 PRHDT, CDR2 FYEKMQ (reference sequence). With V trimmed by 5 bases and J by 2 bases, 10 bases remained unmatched. The CDR3 spans 16 residues. The DNA for the CDR3 is TGTGCCAGCAGCGCCACGGGACAGGGAAATCCCTACGAGCAGTACTTC. Its protein is CASSATGQGNPYEQYF.

The chain recombines TRBV18 with TRBJ1-5, with D maybe TRBD1 (5 bases). Per the germline V gene, CDR1 is KGHSH and CDR2 is LQKENI. This CDR3 has 14 amino acids. Trimming shortened V by 4 bases and J by 5 bases, and 12 bases separated the two germline ends. CDR3 DNA: TGTGCCAGCTCACTGGTCGGAGGGGATCAGCCCCAGCATTTT. Amino acids: CASSLVGGDQPQHF.

This clone was observed once. V is TRBV28 and J is TRBJ1-2; D is possibly TRBD1 (6 bases). The CDR3 totals 15 residues. Trimming left V 8 bases short and J 3 bases short, with 19 bases between. Germline V gives CDR1 MDHEN, CDR2 SYDVKM. CDR3 residues: CASHQGRGGDYGYTF. DNA for the CDR3: TGTGCCAGCCACCAGGGTCGGGGGGGCGACTATGGCTACACCTTC.

This chain joins TRBV9 and TRBJ2-3; D remains ambiguous. Per the germline V gene, CDR1 is SGDLS and CDR2 is YYNGEE. V lost 0 bases to trimming and J lost 1 base, with 15 bases between them. The CDR3 runs 17 residues. CDR3 sequence (DNA): TGTGCCAGCAGCGTAGGGTTGGCCTCCCTTGGCACAGATACGCAGTATTTT. It yields the protein CASSVGLASLGTDTQYF.

This chain connects TRBV27 to TRBJ2-7; 8 nucleotides match TRBD2. Germline trimming cut 2 bases from V and 4 bases from J; bases unmatched to any gene: 4. CDR1 is MNHEY, CDR2 SMNVEV, per germline (reference sequence). The CDR3 sequence is 14 residues long. CDR3 in amino acids: CASSLKREWYEQYF. For the CDR3, the DNA is TGTGCCAGCAGTTTAAAGCGGGAGTGGTACGAGCAGTACTTC.

The chain recombines TRBV7-6 with TRBJ1-1, with TRBD1 identical over 10 bases. Germline lookup yields CDR1 SGHVS and CDR2 FNYEAQ. This CDR3 has 16 residues. Trimming cost V 0 bases and J 3 bases; bases outside gene matches: 4. The CDR3 bases are TGTGCCAGCAGCTTAGCGGGACAGGGGCGCGACACTGAAGCTTTCTTT. This gives the protein CASSLAGQGRDTEAFF.

The chain carries TRBV29-1 and TRBJ1-2; D is ambiguous. Germline V gives CDR1 SQVTM, CDR2 ANQGSEA. Trimming cost V 7 bases and J 4 bases, with 10 bases left between them. The CDR3 length is 11 residues. The CDR3 DNA sequence: TGCAGCGCCGGCTCGATCTATGGCTACACCTTC. Translating it yields CSAGSIYGYTF.

The V gene is TRBV7-6, the J gene TRBJ2-7, with D possibly TRBD1 on 6 matching bases. V lost 1 base to trimming and J lost 2 bases, with 15 bases between them. The length of the CDR3 is 16 residues. Germline V CDR1 and CDR2: SGHVS, FNYEAQ. The chain's CDR3 is CASSLEGEQGAYEQYF. CDR3 DNA: TGTGCCAGCAGCTTAGAGGGGGAGCAGGGCGCCTACGAGCAGTACTTC.

This clone has just one count. This sequence joins TRBV7-2 and TRBJ2-3; D gene ambiguous. CDR1 is SGHTA, CDR2 FQGNSA, per germline. Between the trimmed V and J ends, which lost 1 base and 6 bases, there was a span of 8 bases. The CDR3 is 13 amino acids. The CDR3 DNA reads as TGTGCCAGCAGCTTAGACCGTGCGGATACGCAGTATTTT. Its translation: CASSLDRADTQYF.

The chain has TRBV11-2 and TRBJ2-7; TRBD2 agrees at 8 bases. The J segment lost 3 bases and the V segment lost 3 bases, leaving 1 base of the junction unmatched. CDR3 length equals 13 residues. Germline V lookup: CDR1 SGHAT, CDR2 FQNNGV. The CDR3 loop is CASSLGLGYEQYF. CDR3 DNA: TGTGCCAGCAGCTTGGGACTAGGCTACGAGCAGTACTTC.

This chain links TRBV5-1 with TRBJ2-7; 8 nucleotides match TRBD2. The V segment lost 0 bases and the J segment 6 bases; nucleotides outside the gene matches: 8. Germline lookup yields CDR1 SGHRS and CDR2 YFSETQ. CDR3 size: 15 residues. CDR3 nucleotide sequence: TGCGCCAGCAGCTTGGTGGCGGGAGGAACTGGCGAGCAGTACTTC. Protein: CASSLVAGGTGEQYF.

The chain couples TRBV2 to TRBJ2-2; 8 positions agree with TRBD1. Germline assignment: CDR1 SNHLY and CDR2 FYNNEI. CDR3 length equals 16 residues. Trimming cost V 4 bases and J 3 bases; bases outside gene matches: 7. Written as DNA, the CDR3 is TGTGCCAGCAGTGTTTCCCAGGGGGCGTACACCGGGGAGCTGTTTTTT. This translates into CASSVSQGAYTGELFF. The complete variable domain, with remaining parts taken from reference TRBV2 and TRBJ2-2, reads EPEVTQTPSHQVTQMGQEVILRCVPISNHLYFYWYRQILGQKVEFLVSFYNNEISEKSEIFDDQFSVERPDGSNFTLKIRSTKLEDSAMYFCASSVSQGAYTGELFFGEGSRLTVL.

The J gene is TRBJ1-4, the V gene TRBV7-9; 8 positions match TRBD1. The CDR3 runs 15 residues. Germline assignment: CDR1 SEHNR and CDR2 FQNEAQ (reference sequence). With 4 bases clipped from V and 6 bases from J, the junction kept 7 bases outside the gene matches. The CDR3 DNA sequence: TGTGCCAGCAGCTCGAGTTGGGGACAGGATGAAAAACTGTTTTTT. Translated, it gives CASSSSWGQDEKLFF.

The chain uses TRBV6-6 and TRBJ2-7, with TRBD2 as a possible D gene (5 bases). Trimming shortened V by 2 bases and J by 1 base, and 9 bases separated the two germline ends. Germline CDR1 is MNHNY and CDR2 is SVGAGI (reference sequence). This CDR3 comprises 14 residues. The CDR3, as DNA: TGTGCCAGCAGTTACATGCGGACTTCCTACGAGCAGTACTTC. This sequence encodes CASSYMRTSYEQYF.